The text below deals with one T cell receptor (beta chain). Its matching antigen is unknown. The CDR3 is 15 residues long. Trimming removed 4 bases from V and 7 bases from J; junction bases left unmatched: 8. Germline assignment: CDR1 SNHLY and CDR2 FYNNEI. Time point noted: cycle 4 day 1 (C4D1), after more than five weeks of nivolumab. Every single patient, without exception, relapsed after autologous stem cell transplantation, and brentuximab vedotin exposure varied. Patients had relapsed/refractory classical Hodgkin lymphoma with complete response, partial response or progressive disease as best response. Assay: immunoSEQ multiplex PCR; the TCRdb copy retains only in-frame clones and omits some. The sample carries tens of thousands of clones, 90% recorded once. The data were obtained in a study of PD-1 blockade in classical Hodgkin lymphoma. The study, taken as a whole, reports: TCR diversity rose significantly by C4D1 in CD4+ but not CD8+ cells.

This material consisted of peripheral blood mononuclear cells (PBMCs), taken before the fourth cycle of nivolumab. This sequence was found in a human donor with classical Hodgkin lymphoma. The chain recombines TRBV2 with TRBJ2-1, with 9 bases identical to TRBD2. Here the CDR3 DNA reads TGTGCCAGCAGTGTAGCGGGGGTAGTGGGTAATGAGCAGTTCTTC. Amino acids: CASSVAGVVGNEQFF.